These 14 T cell receptor beta chains were all obtained from the same sample, sequenced in a study of graft-versus-host responses after intestinal transplantation. These receptors' antigens are unknown. Data came from immunoSEQ multiplex PCR; TCRdb stores just in-frame clones and leaves some out. Here the sample spans 50,000 to 75,000 clones, around 93% being singletons. The sequencing here drew on unstimulated CD4+ T cells sorted from spleen or lymph node cells, taken before transplant. The receptors shown here come from a human donor who was the organ donor for an intestinal transplant.

The chain uses TRBV5-6 and TRBJ2-3, with no clear D. This CDR3 comprises 13 residues. Between the trimmed V and J ends, which lost 6 bases and 8 bases, there was a span of 16 bases. Per the germline V gene, CDR1 is SGHDT and CDR2 is YYEEEE. CDR3 protein: CASNLWGSGTQYF. In nucleotides, the CDR3 is TGTGCCAGCAACTTATGGGGTTCGGGTACGCAGTATTTT.

The chain couples TRBV2 to TRBJ1-2; D gene ambiguous. CDR1 and CDR2 from the germline V gene are SNHLY and FYNNEI. With 7 bases removed from V and 4 bases from J, the gap between germline ends came to 19 bases. The CDR3 sequence is 15 residues long. CDR3 sequence (DNA): TGTGCCAGCACGGACCGGCCCCGGATCGCCTATGGCTACACCTTC. Protein: CASTDRPRIAYGYTF.

V gene TRBV5-5 combines with J gene TRBJ1-2; unclear D gene. V shed 4 bases and J shed 4 bases, with 17 bases lying between them. Germline lookup yields CDR1 SGHKS and CDR2 YYEKEE (reference sequence). The CDR3 loop spans 15 amino acids. The CDR3 is CASSPRLDLGYGYTF. The CDR3 DNA follows: TGTGCCAGCAGCCCCCGACTAGACCTGGGCTATGGCTACACCTTC.

V is TRBV7-3 and J is TRBJ2-2; D assignment may be TRBD1 or TRBD2 (5 bases each). V dropped 5 bases and J dropped 6 bases, with 10 bases sitting between them. Germline CDR1 and CDR2: SGHTA and FQGTGA. This CDR3 spans 13 amino acids. CDR3: CASSRRGAGELFF. In nucleotides, the CDR3 is TGTGCCAGCAGCCGAAGAGGGGCCGGGGAGCTGTTTTTT.

The chain combines TRBV2 with TRBJ1-1, with D possibly being TRBD1 (6 bases). The V end was cut by 2 bases, the J end by 5 bases, with 12 bases between. In germline, CDR1 is SNHLY, CDR2 FYNNEI. The CDR3 has 14 amino acids. The CDR3: CASSEQGRKTEAFF. The CDR3 bases are TGTGCCAGCAGTGAACAGGGGAGGAAGACTGAAGCTTTCTTT.

This rearrangement joins TRBV4-3 to TRBJ1-5; D is ambiguous. This CDR3 has 16 residues. The V end lost 0 bases, the J end lost 0 bases, and 9 bases lay between the germline ends. The germline V gene encodes CDR1 LGHNA and CDR2 YSLEER. The CDR3 nucleotides are TGCGCCAGCAGCCAAGAATACCATAATAGCAATCAGCCCCAGCATTTT. Protein product: CASSQEYHNSNQPQHF.

The chain joins TRBV4-2 to TRBJ2-7; 11 bases match TRBD1. The CDR3 length is 17 residues. The ends lost 1 base at V and 4 bases at J; junction bases unmatched: 9. Germline V gene sequence: CDR1 LGHNA, CDR2 YNFKEQ. This chain's CDR3 is CASSQAAGQGGLYEQYF. The CDR3 nucleotides are TGTGCCAGCAGCCAAGCCGCGGGACAGGGGGGTTTGTACGAGCAGTACTTC.

This clone appeared a few times. V is TRBV7-2 and J is TRBJ2-7; a possible D gene is TRBD1 (5 bases). CDR1 is SGHTA and CDR2 is FQGNSA in the germline V gene. Trimming took off 2 bases at V and 6 bases at J, with 14 bases between the two ends. CDR3 size: 14 residues. Written as DNA, the CDR3 is TGTGCCAGCAGCTTATCCAGGGATTTCCCCGAGCAGTACTTC. Residues: CASSLSRDFPEQYF.

The CDR3 region is CASSVVPSGGAGGELFF. The CDR3 region has the DNA TGTGCCAGCAGCGTAGTCCCTAGCGGGGGGGCCGGCGGGGAGCTGTTTTTT. The chain is built from TRBV9 and TRBJ2-2; 12 positions agree with TRBD2. Per the germline V gene, CDR1 is SGDLS and CDR2 is YYNGEE. The CDR3 has 17 residues. V lost 0 bases to trimming and J lost 7 bases; unmatched junction nucleotides: 7.

This CDR3 is CASSRDSTDTQYF. The CDR3 nucleotides are TGTGCCAGCAGCCGGGACAGCACAGATACGCAGTATTTT. The chain recombines TRBV7-2 with TRBJ2-3; either TRBD1 or TRBD2 may supply D (5 bases each). With 5 bases removed from V and 0 bases from J, the gap between germline ends came to 6 bases. This CDR3 is built from 13 residues. CDR1 and CDR2 (germline): SGHTA, FQGNSA. Full variable domain (remainder filled in from reference TRBV7-2 and TRBJ2-3): GAGVSQSPSNKVTEKGKDVELRCDPISGHTALYWYRQSLGQGLEFLIYFQGNSAPDKSGLPSDRFSAERTGGSVSTLTIQRTQQEDSAVYLCASSRDSTDTQYFGPGTRLTVL.

J is TRBJ1-1 and V is TRBV7-3; D is unclear. The CDR3 extends over 13 amino acids. CDR1 is SGHTA and CDR2 is FQGTGA in the germline V gene. With 4 bases removed from V and 1 base from J, the gap between germline ends came to 7 bases. CDR3 sequence (DNA): TGTGCCAGCAGCTGGCTCGGGAACACTGAAGCTTTCTTT. This sequence encodes CASSWLGNTEAFF.

J is TRBJ2-1 and V is TRBV5-1; D unclear. Looked up from germline, CDR1 is SGHRS and CDR2 is YFSETQ. Trimming took 0 bases from V and 7 from J, leaving 8 bases between them. This CDR3 spans 13 amino acids. Here the CDR3 reads CASSLDPQNEQFF. CDR3 coding DNA: TGCGCCAGCAGCTTGGACCCCCAAAATGAGCAGTTCTTC.

This clone came up once. V gene TRBV18 combines with J gene TRBJ1-2, with TRBD1 as a possible D gene (6 bases). Deletions cut 0 bases from V and 7 bases from J, with 12 bases between. The CDR3 covers 14 residues. CDR1 and CDR2 from the germline V gene are KGHSH and LQKENI. CDR3 sequence reads: CASSPPGGKGGYTF. The CDR3 nucleotides read TGTGCCAGCTCACCACCTGGGGGCAAGGGTGGCTACACCTTC. The whole variable domain, filled in from reference TRBV18 and TRBJ1-2, reads NAGVMQNPRHLVRRRGQEARLRCSPMKGHSHVYWYRQLPEEGLKFMVYLQKENIIDESGMPKERFSAEFPKEGPSILRIQQVVRGDSAAYFCASSPPGGKGGYTFGSGTRLTVV.

The V gene is TRBV5-4, the J gene TRBJ1-1; D gene ambiguous. Germline assignment: CDR1 SGHNT and CDR2 YYREEE (reference sequence). CDR3 length: 13 amino acids. The ends were cut back, 0 bases at V and 11 bases at J, with 14 bases in the middle. The CDR3 loop reads CASSLDEGPEAFF. The CDR3 DNA is TGTGCCAGCAGCTTGGATGAGGGCCCCGAGGCTTTCTTT.